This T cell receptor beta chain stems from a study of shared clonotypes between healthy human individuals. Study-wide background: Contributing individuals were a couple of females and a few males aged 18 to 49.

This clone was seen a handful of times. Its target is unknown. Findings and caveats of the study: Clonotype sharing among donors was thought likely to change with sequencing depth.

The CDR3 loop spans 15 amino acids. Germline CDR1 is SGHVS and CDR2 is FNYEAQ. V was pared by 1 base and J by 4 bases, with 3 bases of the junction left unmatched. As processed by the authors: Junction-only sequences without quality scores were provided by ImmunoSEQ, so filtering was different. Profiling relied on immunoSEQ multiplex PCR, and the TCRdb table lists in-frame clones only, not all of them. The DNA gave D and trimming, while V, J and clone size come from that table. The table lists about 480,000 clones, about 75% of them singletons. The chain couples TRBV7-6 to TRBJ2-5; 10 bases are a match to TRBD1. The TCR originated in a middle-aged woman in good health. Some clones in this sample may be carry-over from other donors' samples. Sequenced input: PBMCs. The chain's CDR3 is CASSLVDRGGETQYF. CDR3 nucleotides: TGTGCCAGCAGCTTAGTGGACAGGGGGGGAGAGACCCAGTACTTC.